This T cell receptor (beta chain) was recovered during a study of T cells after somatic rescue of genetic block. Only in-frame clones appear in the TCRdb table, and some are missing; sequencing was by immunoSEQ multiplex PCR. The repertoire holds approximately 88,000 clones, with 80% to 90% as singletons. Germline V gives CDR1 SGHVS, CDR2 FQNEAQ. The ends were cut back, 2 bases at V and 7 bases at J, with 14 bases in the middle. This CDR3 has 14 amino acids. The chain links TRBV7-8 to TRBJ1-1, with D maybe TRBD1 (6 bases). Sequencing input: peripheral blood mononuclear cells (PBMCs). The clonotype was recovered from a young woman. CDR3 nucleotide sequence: TGTGCCAGCAGCTTATGGGGTTTCAGGGGTGAAGCTTTCTTT. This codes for CASSLWGFRGEAFF. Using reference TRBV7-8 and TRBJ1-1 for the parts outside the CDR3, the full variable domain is GAGVSQSPRYKVAKRGQDVALRCDPISGHVSLFWYQQALGQGPEFLTYFQNEAQLDKSGLPSDRFFAERPEGSVSTLKIQRTQQEDSAVYLCASSLWGFRGEAFFGQGTRLTVV.